Reported below is one TCR beta chain. The antigen remains unidentified. Treatment indicated: some 19 received Ad26.COV2.S at low or high dose, single or two shots; about 5 received placebo; per-sample allocation not given. After the first vaccine or placebo injection, samples were drawn on day 63. TCRdb's table, derived via immunoSEQ multiplex PCR, lists solely in-frame clones and lacks some. Counted here are fewer than 600,000 clones, 80% to 90% occurring once; the ten biggest clones make up 1.5% to 2%. The data belong to a study of Ad26.COV2.S vaccination and SARS-CoV-2 variants. Study overall: Donor participated within the Ad26.COV2.S arm of the COV1001 trial. Recipients of Ad26.COV2.S got it intramuscularly, once or twice 56 days apart.

Notes on the study in general: Reportedly, after vaccination the spike-specific CD8+ and CD4+ T cell responses displayed substantial breadth. It was vaccine recipients, not placebo recipients, who had the higher spike-specific TCR breadth.

J gave up 3 bases and V 0 bases, and 4 bases lay outside the gene matches. CDR1 GTSNPN and CDR2 SVGIG come from the germline V gene (reference sequence). There are 15 residues in the CDR3. This specimen was peripheral blood, taken in a trial of Ad26.COV2.S vaccine versus placebo. This sequence joins TRBV30 and TRBJ2-2; 7 nucleotides match TRBD1. This sequence originates from a person aged 18-60 years who received the Ad26.COV2.S COVID-19 vaccine or a placebo. The CDR3 spells CAWSVRDRDTGELFF. The CDR3 DNA reads TGTGCCTGGAGTGTACGCGACAGGGACACCGGGGAGCTGTTTTTT. Based on the CDR3 plus reference TRBV30 and TRBJ2-2, the full variable domain is SQTIHQWPATLVQPVGSPLSLECTVEGTSNPNLYWYRQAAGRGLQLLFYSVGIGQISSEVPQNLSASRPQDRQFILSSKKLLLSDSGFYLCAWSVRDRDTGELFFGEGSRLTVL.